Shown below are 27 T cell receptor beta chains from a single sample sequenced in a study of cytomegalovirus exposure and HLA in healthy donors. Use of 60 Vbeta and 13 Jbeta primers characterized the PCR. Some clones are missing from TCRdb's copy, which holds only in-frame ones; the method was immunoSEQ multiplex PCR. The sample contains some 140,000 clones, about four fifths of which appear only once. Material: PBMCs. All receptors derive from a man aged 25 to 45 in good health and CMV-seropositive.

The chain has TRBV6-5 and TRBJ2-3, with 11 nucleotides matching TRBD2. The CDR3 length is 15 residues. The germline gives CDR1 MNHEY, CDR2 SVGAGI. V was pared by 5 bases and J by 7 bases, with 8 bases of the junction left unmatched. The CDR3: CASSVTSGDPHTQYF. CDR3 nucleotide sequence: TGTGCCAGCAGTGTGACTAGCGGGGACCCCCATACGCAGTATTTT.

CDR3 region: CASSLVWREDLAEQFF. In DNA form, the CDR3 reads TGTGCCAGCAGCTTAGTCTGGAGGGAGGATCTAGCGGAGCAGTTCTTC. The V gene is TRBV11-2, the J gene TRBJ2-1, with D tentatively TRBD2 (6 bases). CDR1 is SGHAT and CDR2 is FQNNGV in the germline V gene. This CDR3 is built from 16 residues. Trimming removed 1 base at V and 10 bases at J, with 20 bases between.

The V and J genes are TRBV7-2 and TRBJ1-1; D is ambiguous. Germline CDR1 is SGHTA and CDR2 is FQGNSA. V dropped 8 bases and J dropped 6 bases, with 10 bases sitting between them. The CDR3 is 11 residues long. The chain's CDR3 is CASGMGAEAFF. For the CDR3, the DNA is TGTGCCAGCGGAATGGGCGCTGAAGCTTTCTTT. Full variable domain (rest looked up from reference TRBV7-2 and TRBJ1-1): GAGVSQSPSNKVTEKGKDVELRCDPISGHTALYWYRQSLGQGLEFLIYFQGNSAPDKSGLPSDRFSAERTGGSVSTLTIQRTQQEDSAVYLCASGMGAEAFFGQGTRLTVV.

This clone occurred a few times. The chain recombines TRBV11-2 with TRBJ2-7, with 9 bases matching TRBD2. Unmatched junction bases numbered 4, after V lost 1 base and J lost 0 bases. Looked up from germline, CDR1 is SGHAT and CDR2 is FQNNGV. The CDR3 extends over 16 amino acids. The CDR3 region is CASSLASGTISYEQYF. CDR3 DNA sequence: TGTGCCAGCAGCTTAGCTAGCGGGACGATCTCCTACGAGCAGTACTTC.

V is TRBV12-5 and J is TRBJ1-2, with 7 bases aligning to TRBD1. CDR3 length: 13 amino acids. The V gene end was trimmed by 6 bases and the J gene end by 4 bases; junction bases not matched to a gene: 5. CDR1 and CDR2 (germline): LGHNT, FRNRAP. The CDR3 coding sequence is TGTGCTAGTGGCCAAGACAGGGTCTATGGCTACACCTTC. Amino acid sequence: CASGQDRVYGYTF.

The rearrangement links TRBV6-1 to TRBJ2-5; 7 bases are shared with TRBD2. The germline CDR1 and CDR2 sequences are MNHNS and SASEGT. Trimming at V came to 3 bases and at J to 5 bases, leaving 3 bases not matched to a gene. This CDR3 contains 13 residues. The chain's CDR3 is CASSDNGGETQYF. The CDR3 coding sequence is TGTGCCAGCAGTGATAACGGGGGGGAGACCCAGTACTTC.

The genes are TRBV19 and TRBJ1-2; maybe TRBD1 (6 bases). V was shortened by 7 bases and J by 1 base, with 10 bases between the two germline ends. The CDR3 spans 13 residues. Germline V lookup: CDR1 LNHDA, CDR2 SQIVND (reference sequence). CDR3 amino acids: CASTRQVNYGYTF. CDR3 coding DNA: TGTGCCAGTACCCGACAGGTTAACTATGGCTACACCTTC.

The rearrangement links TRBV30 to TRBJ2-3; 12 bases agree with TRBD2. Germline CDR1 and CDR2: GTSNPN and SVGIG (reference sequence). The junction had 7 bases not matched to a gene; V was cut back by 0 bases and J by 6 bases. The CDR3 is made up of 16 amino acids. The CDR3 region is CAWSVRLAGGTDTQYF. The CDR3 bases are TGTGCCTGGAGTGTACGCCTAGCGGGAGGGACCGATACGCAGTATTTT. Combining the CDR3 with reference TRBV30 and TRBJ2-3 gives the whole variable domain SQTIHQWPATLVQPVGSPLSLECTVEGTSNPNLYWYRQAAGRGLQLLFYSVGIGQISSEVPQNLSASRPQDRQFILSSKKLLLSDSGFYLCAWSVRLAGGTDTQYFGPGTRLTVL.

The chain joins TRBV10-3 to TRBJ1-3; no clear D gene. The CDR3 runs 15 residues. V lost 4 bases to trimming and J lost 0 bases, with 10 bases between them. Germline assignment: CDR1 ENHRY and CDR2 SYGVKD. CDR3 residues: CAISGNSHSGNTIYF. As DNA, the CDR3 is TGTGCCATCAGTGGTAACAGTCACTCTGGAAACACCATATATTTT.

The V gene is TRBV19, the J gene TRBJ2-3; a weak D match, TRBD1 (6 bases). The CDR3 sequence is 13 residues long. Germline lookup yields CDR1 LNHDA and CDR2 SQIVND (reference sequence). V was pared by 2 bases and J by 5 bases, with 8 bases between. The CDR3 loop is CASSITRGDTQYF. CDR3 in DNA: TGTGCCAGTAGTATAACCAGGGGAGATACGCAGTATTTT. The entire variable domain, with the rest obtained from reference TRBV19 and TRBJ2-3, is as follows: DGGITQSPKYLFRKEGQNVTLSCEQNLNHDAMYWYRQDPGQGLRLIYYSQIVNDFQKGDIAEGYSVSREKKESFPLTVTSAQKNPTAFYLCASSITRGDTQYFGPGTRLTVL.

This chain uses TRBV29-1 with TRBJ1-4, with 7 bases lining up with TRBD1. Germline CDR1 and CDR2: SQVTM and ANQGSEA. The CDR3 runs to 12 residues. The ends lost 6 bases at V and 6 bases at J; junction bases unmatched: 4. The CDR3 DNA follows: TGCAGCGTCCAGGGGGTGGATGAAAAACTGTTTTTT. This translates into CSVQGVDEKLFF.

This clone was picked up one time. The V call is TRBV7-9, the J call TRBJ2-5; 8 bases are shared with TRBD2. V lost 4 bases to trimming and J lost 5 bases; unmatched junction nucleotides: 9. The CDR3 length is 15 residues. The germline V gene encodes CDR1 SEHNR and CDR2 FQNEAQ (reference sequence). CDR3 sequence reads: CASSSNGRADETQYF. CDR3 nucleotide sequence: TGTGCCAGCAGCTCCAACGGGAGGGCCGATGAGACCCAGTACTTC.

This clone has a single count. This CDR3 is CASSSGGYQRNIQYF. The CDR3, as DNA: TGTGCCAGCAGTTCGGGAGGTTATCAGAGAAACATTCAGTACTTC. The chain carries TRBV28 and TRBJ2-4; TRBD2 aligns across 7 bases. Per the germline V gene, CDR1 is MDHEN and CDR2 is SYDVKM. The CDR3 spans 15 residues. J gave up 6 bases and V 4 bases, and 9 bases lay outside the gene matches.

This chain links TRBV7-7 with TRBJ2-3; 8 positions agree with TRBD2. This CDR3 spans 15 amino acids. CDR1 and CDR2 (germline): SSHAT, FNYEAQ (reference sequence). V dropped 1 base and J dropped 6; count of bases not matched to a gene: 6. This chain's CDR3 is CASSLGGTRADTQYF. CDR3 in DNA: TGTGCCAGCAGCTTAGGTGGGACTAGAGCTGATACGCAGTATTTT.

DNA for the CDR3: TGTGCCAGCAGCCCCGGGGAGGAAGAGAACACTGAAGCTTTCTTT. This encodes CASSPGEEENTEAFF. The chain employs TRBV9 and TRBJ1-1; no definite D call. The CDR3 has 15 residues. Trimming stripped 4 bases from V and 1 base from J, with 14 bases between. The V gene's germline CDR1 is SGDLS and CDR2 YYNGEE.

The chain carries TRBV19 and TRBJ2-2, with TRBD2 identical over 9 bases. Germline values: CDR1 LNHDA, CDR2 SQIVND (reference sequence). The CDR3 covers 15 residues. V trimming: 4 bases; J trimming: 6 bases; junction bases outside the gene matches: 6. This CDR3 is CASSTSGDTPGELFF. Written as DNA, the CDR3 is TGTGCCAGTAGTACTAGCGGGGATACACCCGGGGAGCTGTTTTTT.

The CDR3 region has the DNA TGTGCCAGCACCGTGGGCGGGGAGGTGGCTGGGGCCAACGTCCTGACTTTC. Protein sequence: CASTVGGEVAGANVLTF. V and J are TRBV28 and TRBJ2-6; maybe TRBD2 (6 bases). The V and J ends lost 7 bases and 2 bases respectively, with 18 bases between them. Per the germline V gene, CDR1 is MDHEN and CDR2 is SYDVKM. The CDR3 extends over 17 amino acids.

Concerning this clone: A junction boundary mismatches the germline segment, possibly from a read error. The chain links TRBV5-1 to TRBJ2-1; 10 positions match TRBD1. The length of the CDR3 is 16 residues. Per the germline V gene, CDR1 is SGHRS and CDR2 is YFSETQ. The CDR3 here is CVSSLAPGQGYNEQFF. DNA for the CDR3: TGCGTCAGCAGCTTGGCCCCGGGACAGGGGTACAATGAGCAGTTCTTC.

This clone was recorded a few times. V usage is TRBV5-1 and J usage is TRBJ2-3; TRBD2 is a possible D gene (6 bases). Trimming stripped 4 bases from V and 6 bases from J, with 15 bases between. CDR3 length: 14 residues. Per the germline V gene, CDR1 is SGHRS and CDR2 is YFSETQ. In nucleotides, the CDR3 is TGCGCCAGCAGCGAAATTAGTGGGGGGGATACGCAGTATTTT. As protein: CASSEISGGDTQYF.

This sequence joins TRBV15 and TRBJ1-2; TRBD1 matches 8 bases. J lost 6 bases, V lost 10 bases, and 25 bases had no gene match. Germline CDR1 reads LNHNV; CDR2 reads YYDKDF (reference sequence). There are 18 residues in the CDR3. The CDR3 sequence is CANFCPGQGNGLGDGYTF. Written as DNA, the CDR3 is TGTGCCAACTTTTGCCCAGGACAGGGAAACGGGTTGGGCGATGGCTACACCTTC.

This clone came up once. The chain couples TRBV11-2 to TRBJ2-3; TRBD2 might be the D (6 bases). CDR3 length equals 16 residues. Per the germline V gene, CDR1 is SGHAT and CDR2 is FQNNGV. Trimming stripped 5 bases from V and 0 bases from J, with 15 bases between. The CDR3 coding sequence is TGTGCCAGCAGCCCCCGTAGCGGACTAAGCACAGATACGCAGTATTTT. It codes for CASSPRSGLSTDTQYF.

V usage is TRBV5-1 and J usage is TRBJ2-4, with D tentatively TRBD2 (6 bases). The CDR3 spans 14 residues. V lost 2 bases to trimming and J lost 11 bases, with 17 bases between them. Germline V gene lookup returns CDR1 SGHRS and CDR2 YFSETQ. CDR3 DNA: TGCGCCAGCAGCTTAGGGAGGCTCCGGGCTGTTCAGTACTTC. It yields the protein CASSLGRLRAVQYF.

The V gene is TRBV5-1, the J gene TRBJ2-7; tentatively, D is TRBD1 (5 bases). CDR3 size: 14 residues. Trimming cost V 7 bases and J 3 bases, with 17 bases left between them. Germline assignment: CDR1 SGHRS and CDR2 YFSETQ. As DNA, the CDR3 is TGCGCCAGCGGTCAACAGGCATCTAGCTACGAGCAGTACTTC. It yields the protein CASGQQASSYEQYF.

The rearrangement uses TRBV6-1 and TRBJ2-2, with 15 bases fitting TRBD2. Germline lookup yields CDR1 MNHNS and CDR2 SASEGT. Trimming took 4 bases from V and 5 from J; bases not matched to a gene: 8. The CDR3 totals 18 residues. This CDR3 is CASSGPGLAGGGTGELFF. In DNA, the CDR3 is TGTGCCAGCAGTGGGCCGGGACTAGCGGGAGGTGGTACCGGGGAGCTGTTTTTT.

The chain links TRBV20-1 to TRBJ2-5; perhaps TRBD2 as D (6 bases). Germline V gene lookup returns CDR1 DFQATT and CDR2 SNEGSKA (reference sequence). The CDR3 spans 11 residues. Trimming shortened V by 3 bases and J by 4 bases, and 6 bases separated the two germline ends. This CDR3 reads CSARGGETQYF. The CDR3, as DNA: TGCAGTGCTAGGGGAGGAGAGACCCAGTACTTC.

This clone has more than one count but fewer than ten. The identical CDR3 is also encoded by other nucleotide sequences in the sample. V usage is TRBV11-2 and J usage is TRBJ2-2; 10 bases line up with TRBD2. The germline V gene encodes CDR1 SGHAT and CDR2 FQNNGV. V trimming: 1 base; J trimming: 7 bases; junction bases outside the gene matches: 3. The CDR3 runs to 15 residues. This chain's CDR3 is CASSLASGSVGELFF. The CDR3 nucleotides read TGTGCCAGCAGCTTAGCTAGCGGGAGCGTCGGGGAGCTGTTTTTT.

In DNA form, the CDR3 reads TGTGCCAGCGGCCGAGGGGGACAGAAAATCAATGAGCAGTTCTTC. Translated: CASGRGGQKINEQFF. This chain joins TRBV9 and TRBJ2-1, with 7 bases matching TRBD1. V lost 7 bases, J lost 6 bases, and 13 bases stayed unmatched. Germline V gives CDR1 SGDLS, CDR2 YYNGEE. The CDR3 spans 15 residues.